This T cell receptor beta chain appears in the sequencing data of a study of blood T cell repertoires in COVID-19. Looking at the study overall: Both acute and convalescent COVID-19 samples were obtained from the United States, Italy and Spain. PBMCs, B-cell-depleted T cells, or T cells were the source of the cDNA or gDNA that made up the material.

The CDR3 covers 19 residues. Germline CDR1 and CDR2: ENHRY and SYGVKD. V trimming: 6 bases; J trimming: 4 bases; junction bases outside the gene matches: 16. The authors' processing: Quantification of nucleated cells was approximated via reference gene primer amplification. Produced via immunoSEQ multiplex PCR; TCRdb's table is partial and in-frame only. That table is the source of V, J and clone size, and D and trimming were worked out from the DNA. Among 140,000 or so clones listed, 70% to 90% were seen once. This TCR came from a man over 45 with acute or convalescent COVID-19. The material sequenced was peripheral blood. The chain carries TRBV10-3 and TRBJ1-6, with TRBD1 matching 9 bases. The CDR3, as DNA: TGTGCCATCAGCGGAGTACCTCCGGGACAGGGAGGGTATAATTCACCCCTCCACTTT. Its translation: CAISGVPPGQGGYNSPLHF.